Each of the 26 T cell receptor beta chains below was sequenced from the same sample in a study of T cells in women clearing cervical HPV infection. Sequenced by immunoSEQ multiplex PCR; TCRdb stores in-frame clones only, minus some. Its table records roughly 31,000 clones. Sample: blood buffy coat. The receptors originated from a woman aged 18-70 years with a cervical HPV16 infection that either progressed to CIN3+ or cleared (not recorded which).

Turning to this clone: The DNA ends 3 residues before the CDR3 does, and the rest of the CDR3 is filled in from the germline J gene. The chain recombines TRBV6-1 with TRBJ1-4; D remains ambiguous. CDR3 length: 12 amino acids. Germline CDR1 MNHNS, CDR2 SASEGT. The CDR3 here is CASSEARRKLFF. Incomplete CDR3 DNA: TGTGCCAGCAGTGAAGCGCGCAGGAAA.

Concerning this clone itself: The read comes to an end 3 residues before the CDR3 does, leaving the germline J gene to fill in the end. The chain is built from TRBV20-1 and TRBJ1-5; TRBD1 matches at 9 bases. This CDR3 region has 15 residues. Per germline, CDR1 DFQATT and CDR2 SNEGSKA (reference sequence). The junction had 6 bases not matched to a gene; V was cut back by 1 base and J by 5 bases. Incomplete CDR3 DNA: TGCAGTGCTAGAGTGGGGACAGGGTTTTATCAGCCC. Translation: CSARVGTGFYQP. The full-length CDR3 reads as CSARVGTGFYQPQHF.

Remarks on this clone: The sequenced fragment ends 3 residues before the CDR3 boundary, so the rest is inferred from the germline J gene. The V and J genes are TRBV7-9 and TRBJ1-1, with D possibly TRBD1 on 5 matching bases. CDR3 length equals 14 residues. Germline V gene data show CDR1 as SEHNR and CDR2 as FQNEAQ (reference sequence). Deletions cut 5 bases from V and 1 base from J, with 11 bases between. CDR3 DNA, as far as it was read: TGTGCCAGCAGCCCAATGGGGGGGAACACTGAA. It translates to CASSPMGGNTE. In full, the CDR3 is CASSPMGGNTEAFF.

The sequenced CDR3 bases are TGTGCCAGCAGTGAACGGAGACTTGGGGCAACTAATGAAAAG. Residues: CASSERRLGATNEK. The entire CDR3 protein reads CASSERRLGATNEKLFF. This chain uses TRBV2 with TRBJ2-2, with D perhaps TRBD1 (5 bases). The read ends 3 residues before the CDR3 terminus; that terminus is restored from the germline J gene. Germline V CDR1 and CDR2: SNHLY, FYNNEI. The CDR3 is 17 amino acids.

Concerning this clone: The read comes to an end 3 residues before the CDR3 does, leaving the germline J gene to fill in the end. The V call is TRBV30, the J call TRBJ2-3, with TRBD1 identical over 10 bases. The germline CDR1 and CDR2 sequences are GTSNPN and SVGIG (reference sequence). The CDR3 runs 19 residues. The CDR3 sequence is CAYSDITRQGAFGMETQYF. The CDR3 bases that were read are TGTGCCTACTCGGACATAACTCGACAGGGGGCGTTTGGAATGGAGACG.

With regard to this clone: The DNA ends 3 residues before the CDR3 does, and the rest of the CDR3 is filled in from the germline J gene. The chain carries TRBV5-1 and TRBJ1-2; D remains ambiguous. This CDR3 comprises 13 residues. CDR1 SGHRS and CDR2 YFSETQ come from the germline V gene. V lost 0 bases, J lost 5 bases, and 8 bases lay in between. The sequenced part of the CDR3 DNA is TGCGCCAGCAGCTTGGGGCAGGATTATGGC. Protein: CASSLGQDYG. The entire CDR3 reads CASSLGQDYGYTF.

On this clone: Read sequence stops 3 residues before the CDR3 end, and the germline J gene provides the missing end. The chain joins TRBV30 to TRBJ2-4, with 11 positions matching TRBD2. V lost 0 bases and J lost 0; bases outside the gene matches: 10. The CDR3 totals 19 residues. Per the germline V gene, CDR1 is GTSNPN and CDR2 is SVGIG (reference sequence). The part of the CDR3 DNA that was read is TGTGCCTGGAGTGTGTTTAGCGGGAGGGTTGGGCTAGCCAAAAACATT. Protein: CAWSVFSGRVGLAKNI. The CDR3, in full, reads CAWSVFSGRVGLAKNIQYF.

With regard to this clone: The read ends 3 residues early relative to the CDR3; the germline J gene fills the gap. The rearrangement links TRBV19 to TRBJ1-5; 9 nucleotides align to TRBD1. Germline-derived CDR1 and CDR2 are LNHDA and SQIVND (reference sequence). V lost 6 bases to trimming and J lost 0 bases; unmatched junction nucleotides: 3. The CDR3 contains 15 residues. CDR3 DNA (partial): TGTGCCAGTAGACAGGGGGCTGTTAGCAATCAGCCC. Encoded protein: CASRQGAVSNQP. In full, the CDR3 reads CASRQGAVSNQPQHF. The full variable domain, with the rest looked up from reference TRBV19 and TRBJ1-5, is DGGITQSPKYLFRKEGQNVTLSCEQNLNHDAMYWYRQDPGQGLRLIYYSQIVNDFQKGDIAEGYSVSREKKESFPLTVTSAQKNPTAFYLCASRQGAVSNQPQHFGDGTRLSIL.

A word on this clone: The read ends 3 residues early relative to the CDR3; the germline J gene fills the gap. The chain recombines TRBV29-1 with TRBJ1-2; the match to TRBD1 covers 7 bases. The trim removed 4 bases at V and 6 bases at J, leaving 14 bases unmatched. This CDR3 has 15 amino acids. Germline values: CDR1 SQVTM, CDR2 ANQGSEA. This CDR3 reads CSVGRWDRESDGYTF. CDR3 DNA, as far as it was read: TGCAGCGTTGGGAGGTGGGACAGAGAGTCGGATGGC.

As regards this clone: Read sequence stops 3 residues before the CDR3 end, and the germline J gene provides the missing end. V is TRBV7-3 and J is TRBJ2-3; 12 nucleotides match TRBD2. Germline trimming cut 0 bases from V and 6 bases from J; bases unmatched to any gene: 10. In germline, CDR1 is SGHTA, CDR2 FQGTGA. There are 18 residues in the CDR3. The CDR3 bases that were read are TGTGCCAGCAGCTTAACGCCCTCTAGCGGGAGGGCCTCTGATACG. Its protein product is CASSLTPSSGRASDT. The CDR3, in full, reads CASSLTPSSGRASDTQYF.

A remark on this clone: The CDR3 extends 3 residues past the end of the read, so its final part is completed from the germline J gene. This chain joins TRBV14 and TRBJ2-5, with a tentative D call TRBD2 (5 bases). The germline V gene encodes CDR1 SGHDN and CDR2 FVKESK. The CDR3 spans 16 residues. The V end was cut by 1 base, the J end by 4 bases, with 16 bases between. The chain's CDR3 is CASSQGRTVFVETQYF. The sequenced CDR3 bases are TGTGCCAGCAGCCAAGGCCGGACTGTTTTCGTAGAGACC.

With regard to this clone: The missing CDR3 end, 3 residues past where the read stops, is filled in from the germline J gene. The rearrangement joins TRBV2 to TRBJ1-1; 9 nucleotides align to TRBD1. The CDR3 runs 15 residues. CDR1 is SNHLY, CDR2 FYNNEI, per germline. The sequenced part of the CDR3 DNA is TGTGCCAGCAGTCCCTCGACAGGGGGTTCGCGTATA. Translated: CASSPSTGGSRI. The full CDR3 protein reads CASSPSTGGSRIAFF.

Comments on this clone: The read is 3 residues too short to cover the CDR3 end, so that end is filled in from the germline J gene. The chain is built from TRBV7-6 and TRBJ1-1; tentatively, D is TRBD1 (5 bases). CDR1 is SGHVS, CDR2 FNYEAQ, per germline. The CDR3 consists of 13 residues. Here the CDR3 reads CASSPGGRGGAFF. Incomplete CDR3 DNA: TGTGCCAGCAGCCCCGGAGGGAGGGGAGGT.

Of note for this clone: The sequenced fragment ends 3 residues before the CDR3 boundary, so the rest is inferred from the germline J gene. The chain employs TRBV2 and TRBJ2-5; D is possibly TRBD2 (6 bases). V dropped 3 bases and J dropped 5 bases, with 16 bases sitting between them. This CDR3 has 15 amino acids. The germline CDR1 and CDR2 sequences are SNHLY and FYNNEI. The CDR3 bases that were read are TGTGCCAGCAGTGAGAGGGCTAGCGCTTGGGAGACC. It yields the protein CASSERASAWET. The complete CDR3 sequence is CASSERASAWETQYF.

About this clone: Read data end 3 residues before the CDR3 end; the end is taken from the germline J gene. The chain carries TRBV11-2 and TRBJ2-1, with TRBD1 matching over 10 bases. This CDR3 has 15 residues. Germline V gene sequence: CDR1 SGHAT, CDR2 FQNNGV. The trim removed 5 bases at V and 8 bases at J, leaving 9 bases unmatched. CDR3 region: CASSRRDRGSDEQFF. The part of the CDR3 DNA that was read is TGTGCCAGCAGCCGCCGGGACAGGGGAAGCGATGAG.

Comment on this clone: The read falls 3 residues short of the CDR3 end, and the missing part is taken from the germline J gene. The chain links TRBV6-2 or TRBV6-3 to TRBJ1-2, with a possible D match to TRBD1 (6 bases). The CDR3 runs to 17 residues. Germline-derived CDR1 and CDR2 are MNHEY and SVGEGT. The V end lost 7 bases, the J end lost 5 bases, and 26 bases lay between the germline ends. CDR3 protein: CASNKGQIFAGGYGYTF. The part of the CDR3 DNA that was read is TGTGCCAGCAACAAAGGACAGATTTTCGCCGGGGGGTATGGC.

As for this clone: The read is 3 residues too short to cover the CDR3 end, so that end is filled in from the germline J gene. The chain carries TRBV28 and TRBJ2-1; TRBD2 aligns across 8 bases. Unmatched junction bases numbered 13, after V lost 6 bases and J lost 9 bases. CDR1 and CDR2 from the germline V gene are MDHEN and SYDVKM. This CDR3 spans 15 amino acids. CDR3 sequence: CASSSPSAGDLEQFF. CDR3 DNA (partial): TGTGCCAGCAGCAGCCCTTCAGCGGGAGATCTTGAG.

A word on this clone: The CDR3 end is not reached by the read, which stops 3 residues before it; the germline J gene fills it in. J is TRBJ1-5 and V is TRBV7-8, with 9 positions matching TRBD1. With V trimmed by 6 bases and J by 1 base, 4 bases remained unmatched. The CDR3 spans 15 residues. CDR1 is SGHVS and CDR2 is FQNEAQ in the germline V gene. CDR3 bases read: TGTGCCAGCAGACTCGGGACAGGGAGCAATCAGCCC. It translates to CASRLGTGSNQP. The whole CDR3 protein reads CASRLGTGSNQPQHF.

As to this clone: From the germline J gene comes the end of the CDR3, since the read stops 3 residues before it. This sequence joins TRBV5-1 and TRBJ2-3, with 8 bases matching TRBD1. V was pared by 3 bases and J by 3 bases, with 9 bases of the junction left unmatched. CDR1 and CDR2 (germline): SGHRS, YFSETQ. The CDR3 is 16 residues long. This CDR3 is CASSSSPDRVTDTQYF. The CDR3 DNA, read in part, is TGCGCCAGCAGCTCATCCCCGGACAGGGTTACAGATACG.

About this clone: The read ends 3 residues before the CDR3 terminus; that terminus is restored from the germline J gene. The rearrangement uses TRBV5-6 and TRBJ1-2, with D uncertain. Germline CDR1 reads SGHDT; CDR2 reads YYEEEE. The CDR3 sequence is 12 residues long. Trimming removed 0 bases from V and 4 bases from J, with 4 bases in between. CDR3 DNA, as far as it was read: TGTGCCAGCAGCTTGGCCAGCTATGGC. Translation gives CASSLASYG. From start to end, the CDR3 is CASSLASYGYTF.

Of note for this clone: The read terminates 3 residues before the CDR3 end, so the remaining end is supplied by the germline J gene. The chain couples TRBV19 to TRBJ1-4; D ambiguous. The CDR3 length is 15 residues. Per germline, CDR1 LNHDA and CDR2 SQIVND (reference sequence). Incomplete CDR3 DNA: TGTGCCAGTAGTTACTGGGCCGGAACCAATTCACCA. This encodes CASSYWAGTNSP. The full CDR3 is CASSYWAGTNSPLFF.

As regards this clone: Coverage ceases 3 residues before the CDR3 finishes, and the germline J gene fills in the end. The rearrangement uses TRBV7-6 and TRBJ1-2, with 8 bases that match TRBD1. Germline CDR1 SGHVS, CDR2 FNYEAQ. The CDR3 has 14 residues. The sequenced CDR3 bases are TGTGCCAGCAGCTCGGGGACAGGTCGTAAAGGC. This translates into CASSSGTGRKG. The full CDR3 protein is CASSSGTGRKGYTF. The full variable domain, in which reference TRBV7-6 and TRBJ1-2 provide the parts outside the CDR3, is GAGVSQSPRYKVTKRGQDVALRCDPISGHVSLYWYRQALGQGPEFLTYFNYEAQQDKSGLPNDRFSAERPEGSISTLTIQRTEQRDSAMYRCASSSGTGRKGYTFGSGTRLTVV.

Turning to this clone: The DNA ends 3 residues before the CDR3 does, and the rest of the CDR3 is filled in from the germline J gene. This sequence joins TRBV30 and TRBJ2-7; tentative D call: TRBD2 (6 bases). There are 21 residues in the CDR3. Germline V gives CDR1 GTSNPN, CDR2 SVGIG (reference sequence). The ends were cut back, 0 bases at V and 4 bases at J, with 34 bases in the middle. Partial CDR3 DNA: TGTGCCTGGAGTGTAAGCCCCGACGACCTAGCGCGGTCGCCGCACGATTACGAG. Translating gives CAWSVSPDDLARSPHDYE. The entire CDR3 is CAWSVSPDDLARSPHDYEQYF.

With respect to this clone: The read gets to within 3 residues of the CDR3 end, and the germline J gene fills in the rest. This sequence joins TRBV5-1 and TRBJ2-5, with a tentative D call TRBD2 (6 bases). The length of the CDR3 is 15 residues. CDR1 SGHRS and CDR2 YFSETQ come from the germline V gene. CDR3 residues: CASSLEGTGLDTQYF. CDR3 DNA (partial): TGCGCCAGCAGCTTGGAAGGGACTGGGCTGGATACC.

On this clone itself: Read coverage stops 3 residues before the CDR3 terminus; the germline J gene supplies the remainder. The chain uses TRBV7-2 and TRBJ2-7, with 8 bases that match TRBD2. CDR1 is SGHTA and CDR2 is FQGNSA in the germline V gene. This CDR3 has 14 amino acids. Unmatched junction bases numbered 5, after V lost 5 bases and J lost 2 bases. CDR3 DNA, as far as it was read: TGTGCCAGCAGCCCAGGACTAGCTGCCTACGAG. Its translation is CASSPGLAAYE. From start to end, the CDR3 is CASSPGLAAYEQYF.

A note on this clone: Read coverage stops 3 residues before the CDR3 terminus; the germline J gene supplies the remainder. The V and J genes are TRBV11-2 and TRBJ2-1; 8 nucleotides match TRBD2. V was pared by 3 bases and J by 7 bases, with 2 bases of the junction left unmatched. This CDR3 has 13 amino acids. CDR1 is SGHAT, CDR2 FQNNGV, per germline. The CDR3 DNA, read in part, is TGTGCCAGCAGCTTCCAGCGGGAGAATGAG. Its protein is CASSFQRENE. The whole CDR3 protein is CASSFQRENEQFF.